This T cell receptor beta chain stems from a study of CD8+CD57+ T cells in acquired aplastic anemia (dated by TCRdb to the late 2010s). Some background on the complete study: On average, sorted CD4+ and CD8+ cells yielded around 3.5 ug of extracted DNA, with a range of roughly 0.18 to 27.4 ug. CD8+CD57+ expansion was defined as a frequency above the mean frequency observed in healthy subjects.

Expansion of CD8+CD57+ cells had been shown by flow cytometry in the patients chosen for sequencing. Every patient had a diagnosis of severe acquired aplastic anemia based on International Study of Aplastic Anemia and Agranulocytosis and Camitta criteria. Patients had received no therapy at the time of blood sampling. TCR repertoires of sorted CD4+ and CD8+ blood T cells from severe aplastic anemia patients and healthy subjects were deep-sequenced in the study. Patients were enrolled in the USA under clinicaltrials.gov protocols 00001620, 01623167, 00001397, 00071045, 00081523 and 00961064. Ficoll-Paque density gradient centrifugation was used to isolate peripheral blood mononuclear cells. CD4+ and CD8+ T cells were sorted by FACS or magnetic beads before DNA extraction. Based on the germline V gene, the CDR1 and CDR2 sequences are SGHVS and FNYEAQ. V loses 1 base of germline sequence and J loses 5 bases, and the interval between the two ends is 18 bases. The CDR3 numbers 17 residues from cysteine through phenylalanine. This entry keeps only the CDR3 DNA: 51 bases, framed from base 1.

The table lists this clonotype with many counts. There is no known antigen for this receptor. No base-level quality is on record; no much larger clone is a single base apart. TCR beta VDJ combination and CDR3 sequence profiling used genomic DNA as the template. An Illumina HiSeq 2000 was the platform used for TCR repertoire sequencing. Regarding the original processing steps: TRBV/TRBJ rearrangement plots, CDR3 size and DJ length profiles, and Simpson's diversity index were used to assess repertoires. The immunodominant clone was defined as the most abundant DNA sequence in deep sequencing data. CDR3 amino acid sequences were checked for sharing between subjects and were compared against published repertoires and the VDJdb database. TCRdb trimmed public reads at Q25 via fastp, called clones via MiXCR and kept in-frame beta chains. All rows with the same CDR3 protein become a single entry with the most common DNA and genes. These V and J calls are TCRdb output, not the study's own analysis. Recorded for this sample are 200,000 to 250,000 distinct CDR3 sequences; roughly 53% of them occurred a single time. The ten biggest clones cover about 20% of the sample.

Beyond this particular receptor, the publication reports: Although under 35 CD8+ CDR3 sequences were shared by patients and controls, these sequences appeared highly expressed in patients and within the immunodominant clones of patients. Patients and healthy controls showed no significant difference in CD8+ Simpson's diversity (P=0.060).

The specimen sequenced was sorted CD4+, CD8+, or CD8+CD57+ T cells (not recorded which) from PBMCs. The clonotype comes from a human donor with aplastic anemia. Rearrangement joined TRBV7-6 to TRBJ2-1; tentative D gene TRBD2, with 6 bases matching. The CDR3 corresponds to CASSLVLGGIFNNEQFF. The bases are TGTGCCAGCAGCTTAGTTCTGGGGGGTATTTTCAACAATGAGCAGTTCTTC.